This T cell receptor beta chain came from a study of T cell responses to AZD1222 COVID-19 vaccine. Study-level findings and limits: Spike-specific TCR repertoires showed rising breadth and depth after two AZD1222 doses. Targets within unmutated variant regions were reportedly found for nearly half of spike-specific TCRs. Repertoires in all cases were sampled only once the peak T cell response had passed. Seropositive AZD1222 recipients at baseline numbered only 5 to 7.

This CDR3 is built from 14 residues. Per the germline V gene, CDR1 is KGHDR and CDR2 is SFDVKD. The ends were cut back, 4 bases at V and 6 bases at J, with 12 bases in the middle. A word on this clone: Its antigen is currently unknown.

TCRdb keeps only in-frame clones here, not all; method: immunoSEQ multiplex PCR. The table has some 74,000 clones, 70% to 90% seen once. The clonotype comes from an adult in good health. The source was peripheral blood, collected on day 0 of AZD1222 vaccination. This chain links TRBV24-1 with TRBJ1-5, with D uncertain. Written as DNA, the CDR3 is TGTGCCACCAGTGACGTCCTGCATGGTCAGCCCCAGCATTTT. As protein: CATSDVLHGQPQHF.